A selection of T cell receptor beta chains follows, all from one sample in a study of T cell repertoires in cytomegalovirus infection. TCRdb reprocessed the reads via MiXCR and lists one record per CDR3 protein. This table holds hundreds of thousands of distinct CDR3 sequences, around 32% found once. For these TCRs, the target antigens are not known. Material: cultured CD8+ T cells from PBMCs, obtained from culture after CMV antigen stimulation. These receptors were taken from a human donor in good health (CMV status not recorded). Some clones in this sample may be carry-over from other donors' samples. CDR3s include the opening cysteine and the closing phenylalanine or tryptophan. D genes are given only for firm matches. Rows may omit the clone size; those that give it use once, few, many or a size class.

clone_size	d_call	v_call	j_call	cdr3_nt	cdr3_aa
-	-	TRBV7-6	TRBJ2-1	TGTGCCAGCAGCTTTTCCCGGGGGGCCTTGAATGAGCAGTTCTTC	CASSFSRGALNEQFF
-	-	TRBV19	TRBJ1-5	TGTGCCAGTAGCATGAAACGGGAGAGCAATCAGCCCCAGCATTTT	CASSMKRESNQPQHF
-	-	TRBV2	TRBJ1-2	TGTGCCAGCAGTATCGGGACCACTAACTATGGCTACACCTTC	CASSIGTTNYGYTF
-	TRBD2	TRBV15	TRBJ2-3	TGTGCCACCAGCAGAGATCTTCCCCGGGGAGGGTTCGGCACAGATACGCAGTATTTT	CATSRDLPRGGFGTDTQYF
many	TRBD1	TRBV7-9	TRBJ1-2	TGTGCCAGCAGCCCAGGTTCCGGACAGGGGATCTATGGCTACACCTTC	CASSPGSGQGIYGYTF
few	TRBD1	TRBV6-5	TRBJ1-6	TGTGCCAGCAGACCGGACAGGGACCCTTATTCACCCCTCCACTTT	CASRPDRDPYSPLHF
-	TRBD2	TRBV6-5	TRBJ2-2	TGTGCCAGCAGTTACCTTGGGACTAGCGGGGGGACCGGGAAGCTGTTTTTT	CASSYLGTSGGTGKLFF
-	TRBD2	TRBV7-4	TRBJ2-3	TGTGCCAGCAGCGCACCGACTAGCGGGGTTTCAGATACGCAGTATTTT	CASSAPTSGVSDTQYF
few	-	TRBV6-1	TRBJ2-1	TGTGCCAGCAGTCCTTCCGGGACTACAGGGTACAATGAGCAGTTCTTC	CASSPSGTTGYNEQFF
-	TRBD1	TRBV10-3	TRBJ2-2	TGTGCCATCAGTGAGGAGGGGGCGACCGGGGAGCTGTTTTTT	CAISEEGATGELFF
-	-	TRBV6-1	TRBJ1-5	TGTGCCAGTAATACAGGGCTTAGCAATCAGCCCCAGCATTTT	CASNTGLSNQPQHF